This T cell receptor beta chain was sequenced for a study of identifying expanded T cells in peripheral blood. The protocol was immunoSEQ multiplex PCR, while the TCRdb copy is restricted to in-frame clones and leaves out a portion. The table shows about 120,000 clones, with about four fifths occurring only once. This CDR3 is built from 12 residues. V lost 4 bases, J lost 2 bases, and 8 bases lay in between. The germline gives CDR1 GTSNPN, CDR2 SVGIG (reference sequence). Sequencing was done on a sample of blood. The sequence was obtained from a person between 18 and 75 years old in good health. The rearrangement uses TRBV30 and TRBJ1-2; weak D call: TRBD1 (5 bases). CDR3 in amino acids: CAWTTGNYGYTF. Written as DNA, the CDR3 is TGTGCCTGGACCACAGGAAACTATGGCTACACCTTC.